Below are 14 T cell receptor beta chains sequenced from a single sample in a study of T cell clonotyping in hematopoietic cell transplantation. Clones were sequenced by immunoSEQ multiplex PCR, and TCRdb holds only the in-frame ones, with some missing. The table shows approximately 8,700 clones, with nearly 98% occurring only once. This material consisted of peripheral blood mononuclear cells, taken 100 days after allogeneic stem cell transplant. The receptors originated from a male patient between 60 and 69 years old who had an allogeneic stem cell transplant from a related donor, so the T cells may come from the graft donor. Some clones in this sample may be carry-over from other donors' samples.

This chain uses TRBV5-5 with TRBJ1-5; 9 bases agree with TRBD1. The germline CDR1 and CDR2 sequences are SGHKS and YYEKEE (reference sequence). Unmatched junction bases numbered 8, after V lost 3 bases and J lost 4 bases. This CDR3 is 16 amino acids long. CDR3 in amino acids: CASSSGQGGLNQPQHF. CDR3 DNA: TGTGCCAGCAGCTCGGGACAGGGTGGGCTTAATCAGCCCCAGCATTTT.

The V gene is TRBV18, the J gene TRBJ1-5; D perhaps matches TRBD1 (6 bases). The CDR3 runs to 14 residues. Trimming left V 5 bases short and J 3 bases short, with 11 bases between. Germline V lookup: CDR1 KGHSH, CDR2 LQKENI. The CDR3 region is CASSTRTDNQPQHF. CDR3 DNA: TGTGCCAGCTCAACACGGACAGACAATCAGCCCCAGCATTTT.

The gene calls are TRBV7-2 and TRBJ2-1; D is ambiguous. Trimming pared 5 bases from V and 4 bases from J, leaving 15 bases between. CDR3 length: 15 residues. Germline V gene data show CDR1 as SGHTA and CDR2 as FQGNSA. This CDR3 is CASSLGIPWYNEQFF. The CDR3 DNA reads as TGTGCCAGCAGCCTTGGGATCCCGTGGTACAATGAGCAGTTCTTC.

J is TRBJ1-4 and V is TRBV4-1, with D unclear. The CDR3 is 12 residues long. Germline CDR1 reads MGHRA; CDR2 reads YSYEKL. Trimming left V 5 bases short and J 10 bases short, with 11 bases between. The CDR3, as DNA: TGCGCCAGCAGCTCCGATCGGGTAAAACTGTTTTTT. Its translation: CASSSDRVKLFF.

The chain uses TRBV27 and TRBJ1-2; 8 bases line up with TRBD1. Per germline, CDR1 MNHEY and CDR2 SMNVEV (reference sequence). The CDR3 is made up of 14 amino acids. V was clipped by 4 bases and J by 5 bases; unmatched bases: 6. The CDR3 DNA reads TGTGCCAGCAGTTGGGGACAGGAGGGGTATGGCTACACCTTC. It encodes CASSWGQEGYGYTF.

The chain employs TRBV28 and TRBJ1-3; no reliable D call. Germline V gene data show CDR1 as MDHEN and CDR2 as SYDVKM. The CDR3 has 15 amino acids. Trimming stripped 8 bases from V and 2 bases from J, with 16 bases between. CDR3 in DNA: TGTGCCAGCGCACTCCTCAGGCCCGCTGGAAACACCATATATTTT. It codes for CASALLRPAGNTIYF.

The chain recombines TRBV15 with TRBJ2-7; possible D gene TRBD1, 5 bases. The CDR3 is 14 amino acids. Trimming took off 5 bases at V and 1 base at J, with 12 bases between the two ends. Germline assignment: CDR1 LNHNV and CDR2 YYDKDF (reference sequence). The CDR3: CATSGQGSSYEQYF. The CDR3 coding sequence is TGTGCCACCAGCGGCCAGGGAAGTTCCTACGAGCAGTACTTC.

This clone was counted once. The CDR3 DNA reads as TGTGCCAGCAGCTTTACAGGGGGCTCCTACGAGCAGTACTTC. Protein product: CASSFTGGSYEQYF. This sequence joins TRBV5-5 and TRBJ2-7, with 8 bases matching TRBD1. The V gene's germline CDR1 is SGHKS and CDR2 YYEKEE (reference sequence). The CDR3 covers 14 residues. The ends lost 2 bases at V and 0 bases at J; junction bases unmatched: 1.

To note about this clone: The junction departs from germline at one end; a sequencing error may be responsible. DNA of the CDR3: TGTGCTAGCAGCTTGACAGGGGACACCGGGGAGCTGTTTTTT. Residues: CASSLTGDTGELFF. The J gene is TRBJ2-2, the V gene TRBV7-7; TRBD1 matches at 8 bases. Germline CDR1 and CDR2: SSHAT and FNYEAQ (reference sequence). CDR3 size: 14 residues.

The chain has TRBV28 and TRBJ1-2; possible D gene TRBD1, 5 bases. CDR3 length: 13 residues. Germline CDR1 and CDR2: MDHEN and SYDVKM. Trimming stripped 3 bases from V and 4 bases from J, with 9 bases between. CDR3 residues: CASSFKGSYGYTF. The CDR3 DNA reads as TGTGCCAGCAGTTTTAAGGGGAGCTATGGCTACACCTTC.

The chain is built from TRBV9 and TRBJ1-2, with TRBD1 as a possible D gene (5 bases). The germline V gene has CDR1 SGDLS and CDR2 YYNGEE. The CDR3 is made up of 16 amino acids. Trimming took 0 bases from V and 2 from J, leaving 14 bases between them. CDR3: CASSVEWGRPNYGYTF. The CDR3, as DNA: TGTGCCAGCAGCGTAGAATGGGGACGGCCCAACTATGGCTACACCTTC.

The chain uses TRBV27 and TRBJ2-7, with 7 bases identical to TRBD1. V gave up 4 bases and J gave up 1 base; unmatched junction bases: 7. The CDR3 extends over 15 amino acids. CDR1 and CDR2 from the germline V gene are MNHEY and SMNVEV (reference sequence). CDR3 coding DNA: TGTGCCAGCAGTTCCCGGGACAGCCCTTCCTACGAGCAGTACTTC. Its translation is CASSSRDSPSYEQYF.

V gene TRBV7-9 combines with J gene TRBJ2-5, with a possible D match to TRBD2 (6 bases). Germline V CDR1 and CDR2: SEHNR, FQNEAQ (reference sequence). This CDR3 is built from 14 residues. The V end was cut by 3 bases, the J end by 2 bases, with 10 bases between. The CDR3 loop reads CASSLTREQETQYF. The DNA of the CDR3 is TGTGCCAGCAGCTTGACTAGAGAACAAGAGACCCAGTACTTC.

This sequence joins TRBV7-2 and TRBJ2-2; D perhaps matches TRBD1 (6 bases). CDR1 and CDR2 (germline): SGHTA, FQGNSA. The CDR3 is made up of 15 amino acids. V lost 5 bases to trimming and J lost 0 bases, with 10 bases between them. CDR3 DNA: TGTGCCAGCAGCCCCGACAGGCCGAACACCGGGGAGCTGTTTTTT. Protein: CASSPDRPNTGELFF.